This TCR beta chain derives from a study of blood T cell repertoires in COVID-19. Study summary: COVID-19 samples, acute and convalescent, were from the United States, Italy and Spain.

V trimming: 1 base; J trimming: 4 bases; junction bases outside the gene matches: 12. The CDR3 contains 17 residues. Per germline, CDR1 SEHNR and CDR2 FQNEAQ (reference sequence). Produced via immunoSEQ multiplex PCR; TCRdb's table is partial and in-frame only. Here the sample spans 130,000 to 150,000 clones, around four fifths being singletons. J is TRBJ1-1 and V is TRBV7-9, with 7 bases aligning to TRBD1. The specimen was peripheral blood. The TCR sequence derives from a woman aged 40 to 49 with active or convalescent COVID-19. CDR3 loop: CASSLGQQGWVRTEAFF. As DNA, the CDR3 is TGTGCCAGCAGCTTAGGCCAACAGGGGTGGGTGCGCACTGAAGCTTTCTTT.